Given below is one T cell receptor (beta chain) in context. No antigen is known for it. The data derive from a study of T cells in severe cutaneous drug reactions (dated by TCRdb to the late 2010s). Describing the broader study: Patients were recruited between the early 2010s and the late 2010s from Taiwan, Thailand and a European registry network. Enrollment was limited to patients whose SJS/TEN or DRESS diagnosis was probable or definite according to RegiSCAR criteria. Bulk TCR sequencing was combined with single-cell sequencing, quantitative PCR validation, functional assays and transgenic mouse experiments. The Naranjo algorithm and the ALDEN drug causality algorithm were used to assign the culprit drug. Biological samples, such as blister fluids/cells and PBMC, were collected from patients during the acute or recovery stage. To build the libraries, iRepertoire multiplex PCR was used, and the authors pointed to a comparison in which iRepertoire and 5' RACE methods, with or without UMI, captured abundant clonotypes similarly. The paper as a whole reports these results and caveats: The authors noted that whether the public TCR generalizes to SJS/TEN caused by other drugs still needs further study. CBZ-SJS/TEN patients showed strongly increased TRBV12-4 usage, with an average of about 30% in blister cells and 4% to 5.5% in PBMC. Although undetectable or scarce in tolerant-control and healthy-donor PBMC, a public TCRbeta CDR3 was found in all seven CBZ-SJS/TEN blister samples, at a mean of 13.57%.

Sequenced donors were patients with carbamazepine-induced Stevens-Johnson syndrome or toxic epidermal necrolysis (CBZ-SJS/TEN). Patients with drug-induced severe cutaneous adverse reactions had T cell receptor repertoires profiled by next-generation sequencing to look for drug-specific clonotypes. The RNA was isolated from either blister cells of skin lesions or peripheral blood mononuclear cells. The CDR3 runs 13 amino acids, cysteine and phenylalanine included. DNA is not on record. From a lookup of the germline V gene, CDR1 and CDR2 are SQVTM and ANQGSEA. For both bulk and single-cell sequencing, libraries were prepared with the iRepertoire multiplex PCR system using TCR subtype-specific primers. Multiplex PCR using primers aimed at the V, D and J gene regions produced the bulk TCR beta libraries. Each sample contributed roughly 100-500 ng of RNA as input for preparing the bulk TCR library. An Illumina MiSeq was used to sequence the bulk TCR beta amplicons. As for the authors' bioinformatics: Sample misassignments and low-quality sequencing reads were removed through quality control steps. CDR3 was defined as the amino acids between the V-gene Y[YFLI]C motif and the J-segment [FW]GXGT motif. The IMGT database served as the reference for assigning TRBV and TRBJ genes and CDR3 clonotypes. TRBV expression in each sample was normalized to the mean expression of the same gene in PBMC from 44 healthy donors. After the reads were reprocessed by TCRdb, one entry was made per CDR3 protein sequence, with no DNA. Clone size and V and J calls follow TCRdb, not the original study. The table for this sample lists approximately 9,500 distinct CDR3 sequences. The ten most abundant clones make up approximately 20% of the sample.

Rearrangement joined TRBV29-1 to TRBJ1-5. The specimen was cells from a skin blister. The sample's cell subset or site label, in plain terms: unsorted cells from skin lesion blisters. This clonotype originated in a human donor with Stevens-Johnson syndrome, a severe cutaneous drug reaction. This receptor has the CDR3 CSCLTAPNQPQHF.